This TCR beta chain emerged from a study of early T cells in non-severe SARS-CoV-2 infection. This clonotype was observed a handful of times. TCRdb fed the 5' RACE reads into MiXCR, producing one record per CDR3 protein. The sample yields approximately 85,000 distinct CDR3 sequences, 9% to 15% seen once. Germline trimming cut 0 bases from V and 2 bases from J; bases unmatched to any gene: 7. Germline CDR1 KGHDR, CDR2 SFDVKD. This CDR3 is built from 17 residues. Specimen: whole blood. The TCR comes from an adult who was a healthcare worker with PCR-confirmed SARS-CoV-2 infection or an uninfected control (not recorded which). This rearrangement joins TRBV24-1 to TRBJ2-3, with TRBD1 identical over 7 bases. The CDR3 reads CATSDLFRDSPTDTQYF. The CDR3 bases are TGTGCCACCAGTGATTTGTTTAGGGACAGCCCCACAGATACGCAGTATTTT.